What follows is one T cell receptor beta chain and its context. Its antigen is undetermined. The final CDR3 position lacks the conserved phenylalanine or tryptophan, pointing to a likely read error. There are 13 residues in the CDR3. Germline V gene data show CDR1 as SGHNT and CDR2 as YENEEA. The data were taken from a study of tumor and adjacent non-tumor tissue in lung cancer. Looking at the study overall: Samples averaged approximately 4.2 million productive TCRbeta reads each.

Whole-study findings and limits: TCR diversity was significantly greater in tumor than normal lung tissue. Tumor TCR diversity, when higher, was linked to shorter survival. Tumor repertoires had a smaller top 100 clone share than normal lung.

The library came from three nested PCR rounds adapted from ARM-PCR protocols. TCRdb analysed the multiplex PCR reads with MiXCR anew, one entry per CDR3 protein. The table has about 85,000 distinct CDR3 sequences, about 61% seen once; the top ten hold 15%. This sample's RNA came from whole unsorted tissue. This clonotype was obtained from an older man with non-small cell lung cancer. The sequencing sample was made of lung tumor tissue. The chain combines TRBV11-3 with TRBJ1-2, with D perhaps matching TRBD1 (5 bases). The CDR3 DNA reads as TGTACCAACAGCTTTAGCGGGGGTGCGAGCTACACCGTC. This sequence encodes CTNSFSGGASYTV.